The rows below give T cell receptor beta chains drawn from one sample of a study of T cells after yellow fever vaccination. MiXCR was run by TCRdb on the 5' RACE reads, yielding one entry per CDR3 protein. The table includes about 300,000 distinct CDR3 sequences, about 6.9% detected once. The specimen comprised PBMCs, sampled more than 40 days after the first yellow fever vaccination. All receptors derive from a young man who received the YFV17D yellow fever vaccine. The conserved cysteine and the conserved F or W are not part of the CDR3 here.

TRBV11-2,ASSLDGVGQGGTDTQY
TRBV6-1,ASRHGRHNYGYT
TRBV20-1,SARGPQFLYIQY
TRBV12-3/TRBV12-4,ASSRDIVNTEAF
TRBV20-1,SAPPGSSWETQY
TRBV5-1,ASSFRRDRGVSTEAF
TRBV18,ASSKTTQGNTEAF
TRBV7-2,ASSPRTGGLQPQH
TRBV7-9,ASSSWDGENTEAF
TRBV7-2,ASSPRGDEQF
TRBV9,ASRGQGFGNTIY
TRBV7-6,ASNTRDSDSEQF
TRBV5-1,ASSLEGQNTEAF
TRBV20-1,SASKGQGAKDGELF
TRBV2,ASGGQGLSGANVLT